These 13 T cell receptor beta chains originate from one sample sequenced in a study of response to subunit inactivated influenza vaccine. MiXCR, applied by TCRdb to the RT-PCR reads, yields one record per CDR3 protein. In the table there are under 800,000 distinct CDR3 sequences, 11% to 15% of which are singletons. The input for sequencing was PBMCs from blood, taken less than 15 days before vaccination. Receptors were obtained from a man in his fifties who received an inactivated influenza vaccine.

This clonotype has just a few counts. As DNA, the CDR3 is TGTGCCAGCAGGGACAGGGAGGGCTATAATTCACCCCTCCACTTT. Amino acids: CASRDREGYNSPLHF. The chain uses TRBV6-1 and TRBJ1-6; 8 bases match TRBD1. CDR3 length: 15 residues. Germline CDR1 and CDR2: MNHNS and SASEGT. V shed 6 bases and J 3 bases; nucleotides not matched to a gene: 4.

The gene calls are TRBV29-1 and TRBJ1-1; 10 bases match TRBD1. CDR3 length equals 12 residues. CDR1 and CDR2 (germline): SQVTM, ANQGSEA. Trimming cost V 6 bases and J 12 bases; bases outside gene matches: 10. For the CDR3, the DNA is TGCAGCGTGGGGGGGACAGGGGAGATGCCTTTCTTT. It codes for CSVGGTGEMPFF.

This clonotype was detected only a few times. The V gene is TRBV20-1, the J gene TRBJ1-1; D unclear. With 1 base removed from V and 4 bases from J, the gap between germline ends came to 7 bases. Germline loops: CDR1 DFQATT, CDR2 SNEGSKA (reference sequence). The CDR3 consists of 12 residues. CDR3 loop: CSARGPGTEAFF. CDR3 nucleotide sequence: TGCAGTGCTAGAGGACCAGGCACTGAAGCTTTCTTT.

The V and J genes are TRBV20-1 and TRBJ1-1, with 7 nucleotides matching TRBD1. Losses at the gene ends were 6 bases for V and 6 bases for J; bases not matched to a gene: 10. The CDR3 is 13 amino acids. Germline V gives CDR1 DFQATT, CDR2 SNEGSKA (reference sequence). CDR3 bases: TGCAGTGCGCCGGGACAGATAAGATCTGAAGCTTTCTTT. Its translation is CSAPGQIRSEAFF.

In this sample, this clonotype turned up many times. The V gene is TRBV5-1, the J gene TRBJ2-7, with 7 bases aligning to TRBD1. This CDR3 contains 16 residues. V was pared by 1 base and J by 6 bases, with 13 bases of the junction left unmatched. The V gene's germline CDR1 is SGHRS and CDR2 YFSETQ. The CDR3 coding sequence is TGCGCCAGCAGCTTGACAGGGGATGATGTCCCCCGCGAGCAGTACTTC. It encodes CASSLTGDDVPREQYF. The full variable domain, rest sourced from reference TRBV5-1 and TRBJ2-7, is KAGVTQTPRYLIKTRGQQVTLSCSPISGHRSVSWYQQTPGQGLQFLFEYFSETQRNKGNFPGRFSGRQFSNSRSEMNVSTLELGDSALYLCASSLTGDDVPREQYFGPGTRLTVT.

This clonotype was detected only a few times. CDR3 sequence: CSVGTSSYNEQFF. The CDR3 DNA follows: TGCAGCGTGGGGACTAGCTCCTACAATGAGCAGTTCTTC. The chain links TRBV29-1 to TRBJ2-1; TRBD2 matches at 8 bases. The germline V gene encodes CDR1 SQVTM and CDR2 ANQGSEA. With 6 bases clipped from V and 0 bases from J, the junction kept 1 base outside the gene matches. The CDR3 has 13 residues.

This clonotype was counted only a few times. J is TRBJ2-3 and V is TRBV10-2; D is undetermined. V lost 3 bases to trimming and J lost 2 bases, with 9 bases between them. CDR3 size: 14 residues. Germline V gene lookup returns CDR1 WSHSY and CDR2 SAAADI. CDR3 nucleotide sequence: TGCGCCAGCAGTGACTTACCCTTCACAGATACGCAGTATTTT. This sequence encodes CASSDLPFTDTQYF.

This sequence joins TRBV27 and TRBJ2-3, with D possibly being TRBD1 (6 bases). In germline, CDR1 is MNHEY, CDR2 SMNVEV (reference sequence). Trimming removed 7 bases at V and 4 bases at J, with 15 bases between. There are 14 residues in the CDR3. This CDR3 reads CASKRQVGPDTQYF. The CDR3 nucleotides are TGTGCCAGCAAAAGACAGGTCGGCCCAGATACGCAGTATTTT.

This clonotype came up a few times. The gene calls are TRBV3-1 and TRBJ1-3, with D hard to call. Germline CDR1 and CDR2: LGHDT and YNNKEL (reference sequence). The V and J ends lost 5 bases and 5 bases respectively, with 13 bases between them. The CDR3 loop spans 14 amino acids. For the CDR3, the DNA is TGTGCCAGCAGCTATCTAGGGCAGCGAAACACCATATATTTT. As protein: CASSYLGQRNTIYF.

The sample holds many counts of this clonotype. V is TRBV12-3 or TRBV12-4 and J is TRBJ2-7; TRBD2 matches 9 bases. The V segment lost 3 bases and the J segment 5 bases; nucleotides outside the gene matches: 11. CDR3 length: 16 amino acids. The CDR3 protein is CASSFLSGRGVNEQYF. The CDR3 DNA reads TGTGCCAGCAGTTTCCTTAGCGGGAGAGGGGTAAACGAGCAGTACTTC.

The sample holds a few counts of this clonotype. This chain links TRBV4-1 with TRBJ2-2; D gene uncertain. Germline CDR1 MGHRA, CDR2 YSYEKL. Between the trimmed V and J ends, which lost 2 bases and 3 bases, there was a span of 4 bases. This CDR3 spans 13 amino acids. In DNA form, the CDR3 reads TGCGCCAGCAGCCAACCGTACACCGGGGAGCTGTTTTTT. Protein: CASSQPYTGELFF.

This clonotype came up many times. The CDR3 bases are TGTGCCAGCAGACCTGGGACAGAGTTTAATGAAAAACTGTTTTTT. Amino acid sequence: CASRPGTEFNEKLFF. The V call is TRBV12-3 or TRBV12-4, the J call TRBJ1-4; 7 nucleotides align to TRBD1. V shed 6 bases, J shed 4 bases, and the junction held 8 bases outside the gene matches. This CDR3 is 15 amino acids long.

This rearrangement joins TRBV7-6 to TRBJ2-3; 8 bases map to TRBD1. V lost 0 bases, J lost 1 base, and 12 bases stayed unmatched. The CDR3 has 19 amino acids. Germline V lookup: CDR1 SGHVS, CDR2 FNYEAQ. The CDR3 loop is CASSLANSPGTGRTDTQYF. Written as DNA, the CDR3 is TGTGCCAGCAGCTTAGCGAACTCCCCCGGGACAGGACGCACAGATACGCAGTATTTT.